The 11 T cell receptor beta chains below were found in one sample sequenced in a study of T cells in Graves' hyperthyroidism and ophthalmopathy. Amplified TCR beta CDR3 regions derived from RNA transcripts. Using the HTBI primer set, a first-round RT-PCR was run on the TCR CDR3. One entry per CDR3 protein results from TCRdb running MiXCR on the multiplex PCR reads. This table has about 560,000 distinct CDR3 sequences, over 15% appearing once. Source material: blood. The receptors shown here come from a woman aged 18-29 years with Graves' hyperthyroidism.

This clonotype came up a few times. Here the CDR3 DNA reads TGTGCCAGCAACCGGGCCTCGGGCAATGAGCAGTTCTTC. This sequence encodes CASNRASGNEQFF. V usage is TRBV6-2 or TRBV6-3 and J usage is TRBJ2-1, with no clear D. Trimming stripped 7 bases from V and 6 bases from J, with 13 bases between. The CDR3 contains 13 residues. Germline assignment: CDR1 MNHEY and CDR2 SVGEGT.

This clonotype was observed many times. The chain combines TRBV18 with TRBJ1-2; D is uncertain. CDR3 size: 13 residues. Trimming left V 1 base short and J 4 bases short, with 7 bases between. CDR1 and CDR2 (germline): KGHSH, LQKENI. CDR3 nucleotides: TGTGCCAGCTCACCACAGAGGGTCTATGGCTACACCTTC. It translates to CASSPQRVYGYTF.

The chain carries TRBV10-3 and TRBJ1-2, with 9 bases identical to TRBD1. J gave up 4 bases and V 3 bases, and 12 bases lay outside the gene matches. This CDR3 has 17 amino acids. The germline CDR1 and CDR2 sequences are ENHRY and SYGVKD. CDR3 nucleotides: TGTGCCATCAGTGAATGGACAGGGGAGGTGGGGAGCTATGGCTACACCTTC. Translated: CAISEWTGEVGSYGYTF.

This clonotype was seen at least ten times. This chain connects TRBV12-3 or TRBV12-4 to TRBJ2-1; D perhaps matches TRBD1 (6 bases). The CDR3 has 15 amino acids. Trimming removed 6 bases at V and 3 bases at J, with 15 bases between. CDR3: CASRSGTPGYNEQFF. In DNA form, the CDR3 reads TGTGCCAGCAGGTCCGGGACACCGGGCTACAATGAGCAGTTCTTC.

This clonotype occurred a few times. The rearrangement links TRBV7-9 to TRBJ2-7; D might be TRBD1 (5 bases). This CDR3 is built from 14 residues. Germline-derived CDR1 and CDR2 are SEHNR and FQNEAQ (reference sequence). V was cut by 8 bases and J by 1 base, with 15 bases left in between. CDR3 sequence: CASAEAGFSYEQYF. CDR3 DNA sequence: TGTGCCAGCGCCGAGGCAGGGTTTTCCTACGAGCAGTACTTC.

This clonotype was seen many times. DNA for the CDR3: TGTGCCAGCAGTTCGGACAGAGTAAACACTGAAGCTTTCTTT. It encodes CASSSDRVNTEAFF. This chain connects TRBV6-1 to TRBJ1-1, with D tentatively TRBD1 (6 bases). Between the trimmed V and J ends, which lost 5 bases and 2 bases, there was a span of 12 bases. This CDR3 spans 14 amino acids. Germline CDR1 reads MNHNS; CDR2 reads SASEGT.

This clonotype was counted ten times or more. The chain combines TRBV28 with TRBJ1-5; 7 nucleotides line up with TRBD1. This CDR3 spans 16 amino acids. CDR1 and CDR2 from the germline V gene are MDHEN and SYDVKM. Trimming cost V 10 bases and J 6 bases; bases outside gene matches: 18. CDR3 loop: CATVTRQGNVVQPQHF. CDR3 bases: TGTGCCACCGTAACCCGACAGGGTAACGTAGTTCAGCCCCAGCATTTT. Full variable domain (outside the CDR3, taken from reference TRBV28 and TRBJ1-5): DVKVTQSSRYLVKRTGEKVFLECVQDMDHENMFWYRQDPGLGLRLIYFSYDVKMKEKGDIPEGYSVSREKKERFSLILESASTNQTSMYLCATVTRQGNVVQPQHFGDGTRLSIL.

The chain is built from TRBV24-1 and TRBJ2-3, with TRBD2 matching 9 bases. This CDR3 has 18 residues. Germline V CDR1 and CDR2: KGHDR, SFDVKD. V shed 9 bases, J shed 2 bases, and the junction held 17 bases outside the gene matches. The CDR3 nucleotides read TGTGCCACCGGACCAACACCCTTAGCGGGAGATTTCACAGATACGCAGTATTTT. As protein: CATGPTPLAGDFTDTQYF.

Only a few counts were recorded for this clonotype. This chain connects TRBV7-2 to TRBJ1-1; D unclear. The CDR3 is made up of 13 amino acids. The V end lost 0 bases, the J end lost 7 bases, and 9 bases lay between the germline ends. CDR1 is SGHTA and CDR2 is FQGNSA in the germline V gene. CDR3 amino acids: CASSLAPRSEAFF. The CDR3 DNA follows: TGTGCCAGCAGCTTAGCGCCCAGGAGTGAAGCTTTCTTT.

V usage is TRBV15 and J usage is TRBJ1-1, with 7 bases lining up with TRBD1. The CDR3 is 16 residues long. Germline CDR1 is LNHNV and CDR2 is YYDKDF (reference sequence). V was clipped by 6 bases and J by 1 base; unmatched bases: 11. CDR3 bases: TGTGCCACCAGAAATCAAGGGGGCAGAGGGAACACTGAAGCTTTCTTT. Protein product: CATRNQGGRGNTEAFF.

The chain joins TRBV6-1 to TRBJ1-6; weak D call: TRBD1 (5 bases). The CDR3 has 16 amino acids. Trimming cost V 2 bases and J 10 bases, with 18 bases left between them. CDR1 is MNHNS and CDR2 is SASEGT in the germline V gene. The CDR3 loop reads CASSEWAAGQGSPLHF. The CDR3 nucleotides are TGTGCCAGCAGTGAATGGGCGGCAGGGCAGGGATCACCCCTCCACTTT.